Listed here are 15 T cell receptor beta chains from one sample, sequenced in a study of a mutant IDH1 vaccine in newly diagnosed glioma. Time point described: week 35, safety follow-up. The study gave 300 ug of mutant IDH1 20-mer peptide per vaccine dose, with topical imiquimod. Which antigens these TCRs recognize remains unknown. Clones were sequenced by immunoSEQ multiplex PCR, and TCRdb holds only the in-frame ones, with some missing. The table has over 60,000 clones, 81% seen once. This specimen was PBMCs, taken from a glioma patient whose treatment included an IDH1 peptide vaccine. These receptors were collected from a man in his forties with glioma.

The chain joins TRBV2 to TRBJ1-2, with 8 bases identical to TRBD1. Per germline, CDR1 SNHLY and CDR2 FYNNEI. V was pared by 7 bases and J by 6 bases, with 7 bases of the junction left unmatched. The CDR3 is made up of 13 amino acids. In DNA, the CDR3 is TGTGCCAGCAAGAGACAGGGGTTGGATGGCTACACCTTC. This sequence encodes CASKRQGLDGYTF.

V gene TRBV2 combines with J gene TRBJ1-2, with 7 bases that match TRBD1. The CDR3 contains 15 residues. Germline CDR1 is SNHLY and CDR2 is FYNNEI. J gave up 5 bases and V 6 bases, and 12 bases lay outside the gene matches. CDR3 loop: CASSAWGDSKYGYTF. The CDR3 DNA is TGTGCCAGCAGCGCATGGGGGGACAGCAAGTATGGCTACACCTTC.

CDR3 loop: CASSSGLAGGETQYF. CDR3 DNA: TGCGCCAGCAGCTCGGGACTAGCGGGGGGTGAGACCCAGTACTTC. The rearrangement uses TRBV5-1 and TRBJ2-5, with 15 positions matching TRBD2. The trim removed 3 bases at V and 5 bases at J, leaving 2 bases unmatched. Germline CDR1 is SGHRS and CDR2 is YFSETQ. The CDR3 spans 15 residues. Full variable domain (outside the CDR3, taken from reference TRBV5-1 and TRBJ2-5): KAGVTQTPRYLIKTRGQQVTLSCSPISGHRSVSWYQQTPGQGLQFLFEYFSETQRNKGNFPGRFSGRQFSNSRSEMNVSTLELGDSALYLCASSSGLAGGETQYFGPGTRLLVL.

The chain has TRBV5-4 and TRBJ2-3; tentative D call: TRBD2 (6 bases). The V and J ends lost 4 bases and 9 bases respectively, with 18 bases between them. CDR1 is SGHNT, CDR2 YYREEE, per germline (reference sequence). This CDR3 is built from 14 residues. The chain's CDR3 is CASSGRDFPNTQYF. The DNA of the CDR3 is TGTGCCAGCAGCGGCCGGGACTTTCCTAACACGCAGTATTTT.

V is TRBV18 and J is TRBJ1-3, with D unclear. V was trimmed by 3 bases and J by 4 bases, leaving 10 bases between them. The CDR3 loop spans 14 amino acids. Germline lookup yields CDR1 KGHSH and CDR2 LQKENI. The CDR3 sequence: CASSPLDEGNTIYF. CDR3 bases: TGTGCCAGCTCACCGCTGGACGAAGGAAACACCATATATTTT.

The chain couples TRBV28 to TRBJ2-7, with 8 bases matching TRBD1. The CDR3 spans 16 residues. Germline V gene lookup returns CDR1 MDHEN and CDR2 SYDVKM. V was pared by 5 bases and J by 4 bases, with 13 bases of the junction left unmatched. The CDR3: CASSLPPGHRGYEQYF. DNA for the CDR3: TGTGCCAGCAGTCTACCCCCCGGTCACAGGGGGTACGAGCAGTACTTC.

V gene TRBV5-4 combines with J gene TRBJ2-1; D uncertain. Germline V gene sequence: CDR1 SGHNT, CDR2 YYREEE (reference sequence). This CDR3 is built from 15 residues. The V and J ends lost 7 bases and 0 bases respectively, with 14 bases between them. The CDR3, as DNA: TGTGCCAGCTGGAACCGGTGGAGCTCCTACAATGAGCAGTTCTTC. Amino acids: CASWNRWSSYNEQFF.

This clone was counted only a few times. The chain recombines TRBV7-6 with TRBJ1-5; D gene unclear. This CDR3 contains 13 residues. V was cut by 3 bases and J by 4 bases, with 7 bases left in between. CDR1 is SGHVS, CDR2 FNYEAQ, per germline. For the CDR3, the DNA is TGTGCCAGCAGCTTCCTCGCAAATCAGCCCCAGCATTTT. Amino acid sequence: CASSFLANQPQHF.

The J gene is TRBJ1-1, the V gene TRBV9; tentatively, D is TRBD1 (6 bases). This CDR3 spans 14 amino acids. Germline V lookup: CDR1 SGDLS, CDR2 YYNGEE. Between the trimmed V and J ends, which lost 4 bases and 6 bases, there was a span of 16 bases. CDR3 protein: CASSPSQGRAEAFF. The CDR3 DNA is TGTGCCAGCAGCCCCTCACAGGGTAGGGCTGAAGCTTTCTTT.

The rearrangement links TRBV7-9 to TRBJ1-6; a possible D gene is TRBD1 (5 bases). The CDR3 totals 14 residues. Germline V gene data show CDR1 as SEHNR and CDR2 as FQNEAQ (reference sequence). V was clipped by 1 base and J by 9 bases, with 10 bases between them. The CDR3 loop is CASSLVGRGSPLHF. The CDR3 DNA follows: TGTGCCAGCAGCTTAGTGGGTAGGGGTTCACCCCTCCACTTT. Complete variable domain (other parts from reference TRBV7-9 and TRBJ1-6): DTGVSQNPRHKITKRGQNVTFRCDPISEHNRLYWYRQTLGQGPEFLTYFQNEAQLEKSRLLSDRFSAERPKGSFSTLEIQRTEQGDSAMYLCASSLVGRGSPLHFGNGTRLTVT.

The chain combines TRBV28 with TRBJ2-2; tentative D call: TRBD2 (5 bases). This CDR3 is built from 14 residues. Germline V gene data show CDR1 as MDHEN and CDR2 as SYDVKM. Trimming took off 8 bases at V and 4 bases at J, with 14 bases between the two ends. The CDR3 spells CASHGLLPTGELFF. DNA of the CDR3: TGTGCCAGCCACGGACTCCTCCCCACCGGGGAGCTGTTTTTT. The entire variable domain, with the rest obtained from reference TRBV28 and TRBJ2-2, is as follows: DVKVTQSSRYLVKRTGEKVFLECVQDMDHENMFWYRQDPGLGLRLIYFSYDVKMKEKGDIPEGYSVSREKKERFSLILESASTNQTSMYLCASHGLLPTGELFFGEGSRLTVL.

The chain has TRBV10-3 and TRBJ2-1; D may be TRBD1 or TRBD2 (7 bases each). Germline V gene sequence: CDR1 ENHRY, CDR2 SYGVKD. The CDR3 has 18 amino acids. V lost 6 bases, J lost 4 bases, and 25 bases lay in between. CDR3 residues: CAISKGGATSKRYNEQFF. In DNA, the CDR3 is TGTGCCATCAGCAAAGGGGGCGCGACTAGCAAGAGGTACAATGAGCAGTTCTTC.

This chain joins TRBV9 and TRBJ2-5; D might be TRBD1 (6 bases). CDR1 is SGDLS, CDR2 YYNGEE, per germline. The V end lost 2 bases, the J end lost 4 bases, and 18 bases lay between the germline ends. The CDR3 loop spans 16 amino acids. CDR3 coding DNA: TGTGCCAGCAGCGTCCGAGACCGGACAGATGGAGAGACCCAGTACTTC. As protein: CASSVRDRTDGETQYF.

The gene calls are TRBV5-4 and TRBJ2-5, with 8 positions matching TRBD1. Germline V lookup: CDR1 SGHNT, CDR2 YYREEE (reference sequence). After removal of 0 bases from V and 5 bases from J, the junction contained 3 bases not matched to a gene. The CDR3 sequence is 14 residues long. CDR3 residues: CASSLDRGVETQYF. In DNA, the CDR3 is TGTGCCAGCAGCTTGGACAGGGGGGTTGAGACCCAGTACTTC.

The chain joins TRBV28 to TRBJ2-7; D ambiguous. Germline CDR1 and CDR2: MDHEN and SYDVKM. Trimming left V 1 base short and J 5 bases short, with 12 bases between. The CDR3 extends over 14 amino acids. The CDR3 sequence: CASSLFSPGDEQYF. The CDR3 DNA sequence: TGTGCCAGCAGTTTATTTTCTCCGGGCGACGAGCAGTACTTC.